This T cell receptor (beta chain) derives from a study of blood T cells in healthy people across ages. Regarding the study as a whole: Expanded clonotype shifts may have been confounded, as the donors had an unknown CMV status. Diversity was higher, and naive CD4+ cells more numerous, in long-lived donors than in aged donors.

In regard to this clonotype: Its antigen is undetermined.

The authors ran a second PCR of about 7 to 11 cycles using a sample-barcoded 5' primer and a J-beta primer mix. Sequencing recovered at least 2.5 million CDR3-containing paired-end reads from each sample. MiXCR, run by TCRdb on the 5' RACE reads, gives a single entry per CDR3 protein. The table shows approximately 1,000,000 distinct CDR3 sequences, with more than 40% occurring only once. Looked up from germline, CDR1 is GTSNPN and CDR2 is SVGIG (reference sequence). V was clipped by 0 bases and J by 0 bases, with 8 bases between them. There are 14 residues in the CDR3. Samples each yielded at least 6 micrograms of total RNA.

This clonotype originated in a woman aged 60-75 years in good health. V and J are TRBV30 and TRBJ1-2; weak D call: TRBD1 (5 bases). Input material: blood. CDR3 nucleotide sequence: TGTGCCTGGAGTGTTGGGGGAACTAACTATGGCTACACCTTC. Its translation is CAWSVGGTNYGYTF. Filled out from reference TRBV30 and TRBJ1-2, the complete variable domain reads SQTIHQWPATLVQPVGSPLSLECTVEGTSNPNLYWYRQAAGRGLQLLFYSVGIGQISSEVPQNLSASRPQDRQFILSSKKLLLSDSGFYLCAWSVGGTNYGYTFGSGTRLTVV.